The subject of this entry is one TCR beta chain. The antigen is unknown. These data originate in a study of cytomegalovirus exposure and HLA in healthy donors. Study-level results: Sequencing likely caused a cluster of highly shared sequence variants. Common viral pathogens were later found to be apparently linked to several of the most significant clusters. Presence/absence results assume similar sequencing depth per donor, which may not hold.

PCR primers comprised 60 Vbeta and 13 Jbeta primers. Some clones are missing from TCRdb's copy, which holds only in-frame ones; the method was immunoSEQ multiplex PCR. The sample comprises 110,000 to 150,000 clones, 78% of which are singletons, and less than 3.5% rests with the top ten. Deletions cut 5 bases from V and 4 bases from J, with 17 bases between. The germline CDR1 and CDR2 sequences are LNHDA and SQIVND (reference sequence). The length of the CDR3 is 15 residues. Nominal health characterized the donors when sampled, though unrecorded immune exposures were likely. Sequenced input: PBMCs. The receptor comes from a male donor in good health and CMV-seronegative. The chain couples TRBV19 to TRBJ1-2, with D possibly TRBD1 on 6 matching bases. CDR3 bases: TGTGCCAGTAGTGCACACAGGGCTCGCTTCTATGGCTACACCTTC. Translation: CASSAHRARFYGYTF.